The clone carrying this T cell receptor beta chain has more than one count but fewer than ten. Its antigen is still unknown. This entry comes from a study of cytomegalovirus exposure and HLA in healthy donors. Study in general: Samples from HLA-typed donors yielded about 85 million unique TCRs in an early data release. Findings and caveats of the study: HLA allele associations emerged for around 15,000 TCR beta sequences in a later analysis, at 0.05 false discovery rate. In an earlier analysis, productive rearrangement rates for most beta V segments clustered near 90% or 30%.

The donors comprised healthy bone marrow donors. Germline CDR1 is MRHNA and CDR2 is SNTAGT. The CDR3 covers 19 residues. The junction had 18 bases not matched to a gene; V was cut back by 2 bases and J by 2 bases. A multiplex PCR was run with 60 Vbeta primers and 13 Jbeta primers. Generated by immunoSEQ multiplex PCR, the TCRdb table keeps only in-frame clones and is missing some. The sample consists of 150,000 to 200,000 clones, about two thirds of them appearing once. The clonotype was recovered from a woman between 18 and 30 years old in good health and CMV-seropositive. This chain joins TRBV6-4 and TRBJ2-7; 7 nucleotides line up with TRBD2. The sequenced sample was PBMCs. The CDR3 sequence is CASSDPRPKPGGTTYEQYF. The CDR3 DNA is TGTGCCAGCAGTGACCCGCGACCCAAGCCCGGGGGGACCACCTACGAGCAGTACTTC.